This T cell receptor (beta chain) was sequenced in a study of T-cell reconstitution after alpha-beta-depleted transplantation in children (dated by TCRdb to about 2016). Context from the whole study: T-cell immune reconstitution after TCRalphabeta/CD19-depleted allogeneic hematopoietic cell transplantation in children was quantitatively tracked in the study by means of TCR repertoire profiling.

Relative to germline, V is missing 1 base and J is missing 2 bases, with 7 bases of the junction outside any gene match. According to the germline V gene, CDR1 reads MGHRA and CDR2 reads YSYEKL. The CDR3 measures 17 amino acids from cysteine to phenylalanine. The read is trimmed to its CDR3 DNA, 51 bases read in frame from base 1. In regard to this clonotype: Its antigen is unknown. Base qualities are not provided; no much larger clone lies one nucleotide away.

The library was obtained by PCR. Instrument on record: Illumina HiSeq 2500. TCR library preparation used molecular barcoding, with unique molecular identifiers applied to normalize quantification of the TCRbeta repertoire. Using fastp trimming at Q25 and MiXCR clonotype assembly, TCRdb reanalyzed the public sequencing data and kept in-frame beta chains. Identical CDR3 proteins give one entry, which carries the most common genes and DNA. Across this sample there are about 540,000 distinct CDR3 sequences, with around 16% seen only once. The ten largest clones take up more than 2.5% of the sample. Sequenced material: PBMCs from the stem cell graft donor, taken from the stem cell graft. The clonotype originates from a human donor who donated a stem cell graft to a child with acute lymphoblastic leukemia. The V and J genes are TRBV4-1 and TRBJ1-5; 8 bases in the middle match TRBD1. CDR3 reads: CASSQVTGQVGNQPQHF. The DNA is TGCGCCAGCAGCCAAGTAACGGGACAGGTAGGCAATCAGCCCCAGCATTTT.